What follows are 8 T cell receptor beta chains derived from one specimen sequenced in a study of regulatory T cells in long-lasting Graves disease. This sample's time point: newly diagnosed GD, antithyroid drugs for less than 3 months. PBMC RNA served as the TCR library source. iRepertoire HTBI primers and Arm-PCR of CDR3 regions built TCR beta libraries. A single record per CDR3 protein comes from TCRdb applying MiXCR to the multiplex PCR reads. The table lists about 540,000 distinct CDR3 sequences, roughly 14% of them singletons. This sample also belongs to another study, concerning T cells in Graves' hyperthyroidism and ophthalmopathy.

The material sequenced was peripheral blood mononuclear cells (PBMCs), taken at new diagnosis, from a patient treated with antithyroid drugs. These receptor sequences come from a man aged 30 to 39 with Graves disease.

This clonotype came up a few times. The gene calls are TRBV27 and TRBJ1-5; D is undetermined. Germline CDR1 reads MNHEY; CDR2 reads SMNVEV (reference sequence). The V end was cut by 2 bases, the J end by 5 bases, with 10 bases between. This CDR3 contains 14 residues. The DNA of the CDR3 is TGTGCCAGCAGTTTAACAGTCCTCGATCAGCCCCAGCATTTT. Encoded protein: CASSLTVLDQPQHF.

This clonotype showed up many times. The J gene is TRBJ2-7, the V gene TRBV10-3; 9 nucleotides agree with TRBD2. Germline loops: CDR1 ENHRY, CDR2 SYGVKD. J gave up 0 bases and V 3 bases, and 6 bases lay outside the gene matches. CDR3 length: 16 amino acids. CDR3 sequence: CAISDLAGISSYEQYF. CDR3 coding DNA: TGTGCCATCAGTGACCTAGCGGGGATCAGCTCCTACGAGCAGTACTTC.

This clonotype was observed at least ten times. The V call is TRBV7-8, the J call TRBJ2-7, with 8 positions matching TRBD2. The germline V gene has CDR1 SGHVS and CDR2 FQNEAQ. This CDR3 contains 15 residues. Trimming took 5 bases from V and 5 from J; bases not matched to a gene: 11. The CDR3 nucleotides are TGTGCCAGCAGCCTGGCGGGAACTAGCGGCCACGAGCAGTACTTC. Translation gives CASSLAGTSGHEQYF.

The chain joins TRBV3-1 to TRBJ2-5; D gene unclear. Deletions cut 0 bases from V and 4 bases from J, with 3 bases between. The CDR3 consists of 12 residues. CDR1 and CDR2 (germline): LGHDT, YNNKEL (reference sequence). CDR3 loop: CASSQERETQYF. The CDR3 DNA follows: TGTGCCAGCAGCCAAGAGAGAGAGACCCAGTACTTC.

The chain couples TRBV7-2 to TRBJ2-5; unclear D gene. This CDR3 is built from 19 residues. V lost 1 base and J 0 bases, leaving 21 bases between the germline ends. CDR1 and CDR2 (germline): SGHTA, FQGNSA. CDR3 amino acids: CASSLVVRWAGTYQETQYF. The CDR3 nucleotides read TGTGCCAGCAGCTTAGTCGTGCGGTGGGCAGGCACCTACCAAGAGACCCAGTACTTC. The whole variable domain, filled in from reference TRBV7-2 and TRBJ2-5, reads GAGVSQSPSNKVTEKGKDVELRCDPISGHTALYWYRQSLGQGLEFLIYFQGNSAPDKSGLPSDRFSAERTGGSVSTLTIQRTQQEDSAVYLCASSLVVRWAGTYQETQYFGPGTRLLVL.

The sample holds a few counts of this clonotype. The junction does not match germline at one end; this may be a read error. The chain is built from TRBV5-1 and TRBJ2-1; 10 bases agree with TRBD2. The DNA end is a closer match to TRBJ2-3, so the J assignment may be wrong. CDR1 SGHRS and CDR2 YFSETQ come from the germline V gene. The CDR3 is made up of 15 amino acids. DNA for the CDR3: TGTGCCAGCAGCGGGGGGGCGGGAGGAGGAGATACGCAGTATTTT. Translated, it gives CASSGGAGGGDTQYF.

About this clonotype itself: A much larger clonotype is one base distant, so this may be a read error. The chain carries TRBV12-3 or TRBV12-4 and TRBJ2-1, with D perhaps matching TRBD1 (6 bases). This CDR3 is built from 15 residues. CDR3 sequence: CASRPDSPNYNEQLF. In DNA, the CDR3 is TGTGCCAGCAGACCGGACAGTCCTAATTACAATGAGCAGCTCTTC.

This clonotype was detected a few times. The rearrangement joins TRBV12-3 or TRBV12-4 to TRBJ2-7, with a possible D match to TRBD2 (6 bases). V gave up 2 bases and J gave up 2 bases, with 16 bases separating them. The CDR3 loop spans 16 amino acids. The CDR3 DNA sequence: TGTGCCAGCAGTTTATATGAGGAGGGGCTTCCCTACGAGCAGTACTTC. Translated, it gives CASSLYEEGLPYEQYF.